Presented here are 25 T cell receptor beta chains from one specimen sequenced in a study of early T cells in non-severe SARS-CoV-2 infection. TCRdb reprocessed the 5' RACE reads with MiXCR, giving one entry per CDR3 protein. This sample yields 80,000 or so distinct CDR3 sequences, of which roughly 6% are seen a single time; 6.5% to 9% belongs to the top ten. Sequencing used whole blood. The source is an adult who was a healthcare worker with PCR-confirmed SARS-CoV-2 infection or an uninfected control (not recorded which).

This clonotype was counted many times. This rearrangement joins TRBV9 to TRBJ2-5, with TRBD1 identical over 9 bases. This CDR3 has 14 residues. CDR1 and CDR2 from the germline V gene are SGDLS and YYNGEE. Trimming cost V 3 bases and J 5 bases; bases outside gene matches: 5. The CDR3 nucleotides read TGTGCCAGCAGCGCCCTGACAGGGGGTGAGACCCAGTACTTC. The encoded protein is CASSALTGGETQYF.

The chain joins TRBV6-2 or TRBV6-3 to TRBJ2-3; no firm D call. Germline-derived CDR1 and CDR2 are MNHEY and SVGEGT. V lost 7 bases to trimming and J lost 2 bases, with 13 bases between them. This CDR3 has 14 amino acids. The CDR3, as DNA: TGTGCCAGCATTCGCGACTTATCCACAGATACGCAGTATTTT. It is translated as CASIRDLSTDTQYF.

This clonotype was counted at least ten times. The V call is TRBV15, the J call TRBJ2-7, with a weak D call TRBD1 (5 bases). The CDR3 extends over 14 amino acids. Between the trimmed V and J ends, which lost 6 bases and 3 bases, there was a span of 15 bases. Per the germline V gene, CDR1 is LNHNV and CDR2 is YYDKDF (reference sequence). CDR3: CATSPQGNIYEQYF. The CDR3 DNA reads TGTGCCACCAGTCCTCAGGGAAACATCTACGAGCAGTACTTC.

V is TRBV9 and J is TRBJ2-1, with 14 bases aligning to TRBD2. Germline CDR1 is SGDLS and CDR2 is YYNGEE. The CDR3 totals 17 residues. Trimming took 2 bases from V and 4 from J; bases not matched to a gene: 5. CDR3 DNA: TGTGCCAGCAGCGTGGGGACTAGCGGGAGCGTATACAATGAGCAGTTCTTC. This encodes CASSVGTSGSVYNEQFF. The whole variable domain, remainder taken from reference TRBV9 and TRBJ2-1, is DSGVTQTPKHLITATGQRVTLRCSPRSGDLSVYWYQQSLDQGLQFLIQYYNGEERAKGNILERFSAQQFPDLHSELNLSSLELGDSALYFCASSVGTSGSVYNEQFFGPGTRLTVL.

This clonotype was observed a handful of times. Written as DNA, the CDR3 is TGTGCCAGCAGCCTACAGGGGGCAGGGACTGAAGCTTTCTTT. It translates to CASSLQGAGTEAFF. The J gene is TRBJ1-1, the V gene TRBV3-1; 9 nucleotides match TRBD1. Looked up from germline, CDR1 is LGHDT and CDR2 is YNNKEL (reference sequence). V gave up 4 bases and J gave up 5 bases; unmatched junction bases: 5. CDR3 size: 14 residues.

This clonotype was seen a few times. The rearrangement joins TRBV19 to TRBJ2-7, with no clear D. V lost 3 bases and J lost 2, with 11 bases in between. This CDR3 has 14 amino acids. Germline lookup yields CDR1 LNHDA and CDR2 SQIVND (reference sequence). CDR3 bases: TGTGCCAGTAGTATCGTGGATCGGGCCTACGAGCAGTACTTC. As protein: CASSIVDRAYEQYF.

This clonotype occurred a few times. This chain joins TRBV6-6 and TRBJ2-5; 8 nucleotides align to TRBD1. The V gene end was trimmed by 7 bases and the J gene end by 5 bases; junction bases not matched to a gene: 3. Germline CDR1 reads MNHNY; CDR2 reads SVGAGI (reference sequence). This CDR3 has 12 residues. As DNA, the CDR3 is TGTGCCAGCAACACAGGGGGGGAGACCCAGTACTTC. It yields the protein CASNTGGETQYF.

The chain has TRBV6-2 or TRBV6-3 and TRBJ2-5; 12 positions match TRBD2. CDR3 size: 17 residues. Germline CDR1 MNHEY, CDR2 SVGEGT. V was pared by 4 bases and J by 4 bases, with 10 bases of the junction left unmatched. The CDR3 reads CASSFTGLAGFIETQYF. CDR3 coding DNA: TGTGCCAGCAGTTTTACCGGACTAGCGGGATTTATAGAGACCCAGTACTTC.

This clonotype was counted at least ten times. This chain joins TRBV20-1 and TRBJ1-1; TRBD1 might be the D (6 bases). The V gene lost 7 bases and the J gene lost 5 bases, with 20 bases spanning the gap. The CDR3 consists of 14 residues. Per germline, CDR1 DFQATT and CDR2 SNEGSKA (reference sequence). The CDR3 DNA reads TGCAGTGTTGCGTTACAGGGTGGGGGAACTGAAGCTTTCTTT. Translating gives CSVALQGGGTEAFF.

The CDR3 DNA sequence: TGTGCCAGCAGTTTAAGGGGCTACGAGCAGTACTTC. This gives the protein CASSLRGYEQYF. The chain couples TRBV27 to TRBJ2-7; possible D gene TRBD1, 5 bases. Germline assignment: CDR1 MNHEY and CDR2 SMNVEV (reference sequence). V shed 2 bases and J shed 3 bases, with 5 bases lying between them. There are 12 residues in the CDR3.

This chain links TRBV29-1 with TRBJ2-3, with 8 bases that match TRBD1. Germline V gene lookup returns CDR1 SQVTM and CDR2 ANQGSEA. The CDR3 covers 19 residues. Trimming at V came to 6 bases and at J to 0 bases, leaving 20 bases not matched to a gene. CDR3 coding DNA: TGCAGCGTGCGGTCCGGGACAGGACGATCTATTCCTAGCACAGATACGCAGTATTTT. It is translated as CSVRSGTGRSIPSTDTQYF.

This clonotype was detected many times. This chain links TRBV12-3 or TRBV12-4 with TRBJ2-5, with 9 positions matching TRBD2. J lost 2 bases, V lost 8 bases, and 9 bases had no gene match. The CDR3 is 15 residues long. Here the CDR3 DNA reads TGTGCCAGCCAGATCGGCGGGGGGGCGCAAGAGACCCAGTACTTC. This encodes CASQIGGGAQETQYF.

Many counts were recorded for this clonotype. The chain carries TRBV6-5 and TRBJ2-7, with D possibly matching TRBD2 (6 bases). V shed 2 bases and J shed 2 bases, with 13 bases lying between them. Germline CDR1 is MNHEY and CDR2 is SVGAGI. This CDR3 spans 15 amino acids. The CDR3 DNA follows: TGTGCCAGCAGTTACCAAGAGGGACTCACCTACGAGCAGTACTTC. Translating it yields CASSYQEGLTYEQYF.

The table lists this clonotype with a few counts. V and J are TRBV14 and TRBJ2-7; D might be TRBD1 (6 bases). The CDR3 length is 11 residues. The V gene's germline CDR1 is SGHDN and CDR2 FVKESK. V was clipped by 2 bases and J by 12 bases, with 11 bases between them. The CDR3 sequence is CASSQLGTRYF. CDR3 coding DNA: TGTGCCAGCAGCCAACTCGGGACACGGTACTTC.

The CDR3 loop is CASSYSGGHPTDTQYF. The CDR3 DNA is TGTGCCAGCAGCTACTCAGGCGGCCACCCCACAGATACGCAGTATTTT. The chain links TRBV7-8 to TRBJ2-3; D is ambiguous. CDR1 and CDR2 from the germline V gene are SGHVS and FQNEAQ. The CDR3 consists of 16 residues. V lost 4 bases and J 2 bases, leaving 16 bases between the germline ends.

This clonotype has a count of ten or more. The gene calls are TRBV18 and TRBJ2-5; 7 bases line up with TRBD1. CDR3 size: 15 residues. Losses at the gene ends were 3 bases for V and 2 bases for J; bases not matched to a gene: 6. CDR1 is KGHSH and CDR2 is LQKENI in the germline V gene. The CDR3 protein is CASSPYSGGQETQYF. The CDR3 nucleotides are TGTGCCAGCTCACCTTACTCAGGGGGACAAGAGACCCAGTACTTC.

This clonotype was detected a few times. The J gene is TRBJ2-1, the V gene TRBV7-9; possible D gene TRBD1, 5 bases. This CDR3 spans 11 amino acids. Trimming pared 8 bases from V and 5 bases from J, leaving 7 bases between. Germline assignment: CDR1 SEHNR and CDR2 FQNEAQ (reference sequence). CDR3 DNA sequence: TGTGCCAGCCAGACAGACAATGAGCAGTTCTTC. Translation gives CASQTDNEQFF. The full variable domain, with the rest looked up from reference TRBV7-9 and TRBJ2-1, is DTGVSQNPRHKITKRGQNVTFRCDPISEHNRLYWYRQTLGQGPEFLTYFQNEAQLEKSRLLSDRFSAERPKGSFSTLEIQRTEQGDSAMYLCASQTDNEQFFGPGTRLTVL.

This clonotype was seen only a few times. The CDR3 sequence: CASTGGSYGYTF. The CDR3 bases are TGTGCCAGTACAGGGGGTAGCTATGGCTACACCTTC. This chain links TRBV2 with TRBJ1-2; 8 bases are shared with TRBD1. Germline V CDR1 and CDR2: SNHLY, FYNNEI. V lost 9 bases to trimming and J lost 4 bases; unmatched junction nucleotides: 4. The CDR3 is made up of 12 amino acids.

In nucleotides, the CDR3 is TGCAGTGCTAGCGGGGGCTACAATGAGCAGTTCTTC. This codes for CSASGGYNEQFF. This chain links TRBV20-1 with TRBJ2-1, with D perhaps matching TRBD2 (6 bases). The V end lost 3 bases, the J end lost 3 bases, and 6 bases lay between the germline ends. Germline values: CDR1 DFQATT, CDR2 SNEGSKA (reference sequence). The length of the CDR3 is 12 residues.

This clonotype was detected a few times. The chain has TRBV6-5 and TRBJ2-1; TRBD2 agrees at 8 bases. CDR1 and CDR2 (germline): MNHEY, SVGAGI. CDR3 length equals 13 residues. V shed 4 bases and J 12 bases; nucleotides not matched to a gene: 8. The CDR3 spells CASSLTFSGVQFF. In DNA, the CDR3 is TGTGCCAGCAGTTTAACTTTTAGCGGGGTGCAGTTCTTC.

The gene calls are TRBV20-1 and TRBJ2-7; TRBD2 agrees at 13 bases. Germline CDR1 reads DFQATT; CDR2 reads SNEGSKA (reference sequence). CDR3 length equals 15 residues. Losses at the gene ends were 6 bases for V and 2 bases for J; bases not matched to a gene: 7. CDR3 sequence (DNA): TGCAGTGCCCTAGGGACTAGCGGGGAAACCTACGAGCAGTACTTC. It yields the protein CSALGTSGETYEQYF.

The chain recombines TRBV27 with TRBJ1-1, with TRBD1 matching over 8 bases. With 3 bases clipped from V and 5 bases from J, the junction kept 8 bases outside the gene matches. The germline gives CDR1 MNHEY, CDR2 SMNVEV (reference sequence). The CDR3 consists of 15 residues. In DNA, the CDR3 is TGTGCCAGCAGTTTGGGGGTTACAGGGGGGACTGAAGCTTTCTTT. Protein: CASSLGVTGGTEAFF.

In this sample, this clonotype turned up many times. The rearrangement joins TRBV11-2 to TRBJ1-3, with a possible D match to TRBD1 (6 bases). V was clipped by 5 bases and J by 4 bases, with 18 bases between them. The CDR3 sequence is 16 residues long. The germline gives CDR1 SGHAT, CDR2 FQNNGV. The CDR3 DNA follows: TGTGCCAGCAGCGGGGGACACAACTCGAGGGGAAACACCATATATTTT. Its translation is CASSGGHNSRGNTIYF.

J is TRBJ1-6 and V is TRBV27; D unclear. Germline assignment: CDR1 MNHEY and CDR2 SMNVEV (reference sequence). The CDR3 is 13 residues long. V dropped 6 bases and J dropped 9 bases, with 12 bases sitting between them. This CDR3 is CASSPDHGSPLHF. In nucleotides, the CDR3 is TGTGCCAGCAGCCCGGATCATGGTTCACCCCTCCACTTT.

The chain has TRBV29-1 and TRBJ1-2; 7 nucleotides line up with TRBD1. From germline, CDR1 is SQVTM and CDR2 ANQGSEA. The ends lost 7 bases at V and 0 bases at J; junction bases unmatched: 5. The CDR3 has 13 residues. This chain's CDR3 is CSGGDSPNYGYTF. The CDR3 DNA is TGCAGCGGAGGGGACAGTCCTAACTATGGCTACACCTTC.